This T cell receptor (beta chain) was captured in a study of blood T cell repertoires in COVID-19. Study details: The origin of the acute and convalescent COVID-19 samples was the United States, Italy and Spain. T cells, B-cell-depleted T cells, or PBMCs provided the cDNA or gDNA that served as material.

Participants came from roughly 25 US areas, aged roughly 18 to 90 years. How the authors handled the data: Estimated nucleated cell counts came from reference gene primer amplification. Clones were read by immunoSEQ multiplex PCR, and TCRdb kept only the in-frame ones, dropping some. That table furnishes V, J and clone size, whereas the DNA furnished D and trimming. The data hold approximately 190,000 clones, with approximately 86% observed a single time. The CDR3 has 14 amino acids. Germline V gene data show CDR1 as KGHSH and CDR2 as LQKENI. V dropped 3 bases and J dropped 1 base, with 9 bases sitting between them.

The clonotype comes from an older woman with acute COVID-19. The J gene is TRBJ1-1, the V gene TRBV18; D unclear. Sequenced input: PBMCs or T cells enriched from blood (not recorded which). The CDR3 sequence is CASSPPTENTEAFF. For the CDR3, the DNA is TGTGCCAGCTCACCCCCAACAGAGAACACTGAAGCTTTCTTT. The complete variable domain, with remaining parts taken from reference TRBV18 and TRBJ1-1, reads NAGVMQNPRHLVRRRGQEARLRCSPMKGHSHVYWYRQLPEEGLKFMVYLQKENIIDESGMPKERFSAEFPKEGPSILRIQQVVRGDSAAYFCASSPPTENTEAFFGQGTRLTVV.